This TCR beta chain was obtained from a study of memory CD4+ T cells and cytomegalovirus serostatus. Study-wide context: Of the healthy Belgian adults, several were CMV seropositive and approximately 24 seronegative. Study findings and constraints: Suggested: most of the CMV-linked TCR signature lies in CD4+ memory cells.

A word on this clone: Its specificity is not known.

The repertoire was sequenced with immunoSEQ multiplex PCR; TCRdb's copy has only in-frame clones and lacks some. The table lists about 60,000 clones, less than 85% of them singletons. Single viable CD3+CD4+CD8-CD45RO+ cells were sorted as the memory CD4+ T cells. The sequencing sample was made of memory CD4+ T cells from blood. The sequence came from an adult in good health and CMV-seronegative.

Here the CDR3 DNA reads TGCGCCAGCAGCTTGGGGCCCCTAGACCGCCACTCTGGAAACACCATATATTTT. As protein: CASSLGPLDRHSGNTIYF. The chain joins TRBV5-1 to TRBJ1-3; D gene ambiguous. This CDR3 is 18 amino acids long. Per germline, CDR1 SGHRS and CDR2 YFSETQ. V was trimmed by 0 bases and J by 0 bases, leaving 16 bases between them.